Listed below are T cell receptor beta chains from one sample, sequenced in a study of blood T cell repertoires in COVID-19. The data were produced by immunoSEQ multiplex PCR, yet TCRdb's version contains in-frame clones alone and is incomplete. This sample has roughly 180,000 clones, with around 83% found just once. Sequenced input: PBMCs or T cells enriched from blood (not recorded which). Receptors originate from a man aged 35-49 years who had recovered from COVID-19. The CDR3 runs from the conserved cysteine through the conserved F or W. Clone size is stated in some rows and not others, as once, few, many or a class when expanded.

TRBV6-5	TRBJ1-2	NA	CASSTLWTGGDGYTF
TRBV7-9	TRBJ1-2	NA	CASRPTGGENYGYTF
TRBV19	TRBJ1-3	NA	CASTMTGDSGNTIYF
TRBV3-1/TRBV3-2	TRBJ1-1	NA	CASSQDHSEAFF
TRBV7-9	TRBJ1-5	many	CASSPSGATGAQHF
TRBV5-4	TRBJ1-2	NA	CASSSRPGQAAVYGYTF
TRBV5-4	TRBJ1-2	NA	CASSLFQGANYGYTF
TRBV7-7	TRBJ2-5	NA	CASSLRGSGETQYF
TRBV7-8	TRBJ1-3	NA	CASSLRTLTGSAGNTIYF
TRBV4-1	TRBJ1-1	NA	CASSQAPGDTEAFF
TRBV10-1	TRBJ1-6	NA	CASSTGEGSPLHF
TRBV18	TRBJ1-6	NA	CASSPPAGMSAPLHF
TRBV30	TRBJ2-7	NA	CAWSPIGTRGYEQYF
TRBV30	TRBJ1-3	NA	CAWSPPLGGNTIYF
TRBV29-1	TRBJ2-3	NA	CSESLAGGSDTQYF
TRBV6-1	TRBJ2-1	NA	CASSDLGYGEQFF
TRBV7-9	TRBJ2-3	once	CASTIKGGASTDTQYF
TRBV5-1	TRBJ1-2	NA	CASSSPGTGGESHGYTF
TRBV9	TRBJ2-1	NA	CASSVGHSGIYNEQFF
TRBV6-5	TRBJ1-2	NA	CASSSSGRGYYGYTF
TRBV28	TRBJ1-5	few	CASSFRSGVQPQHF
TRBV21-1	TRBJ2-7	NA	CASSKGGPTSLF
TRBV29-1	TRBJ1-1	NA	CSAGGRQQNTEAFF
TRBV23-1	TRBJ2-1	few	CASSQPGTSGAPPYNEQFF
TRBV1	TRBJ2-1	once	CTSSQDVGRGRYNEQFF
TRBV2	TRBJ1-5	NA	CASSDPGQGTSNQPQHF
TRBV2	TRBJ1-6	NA	CASNQQGRNSPLHF
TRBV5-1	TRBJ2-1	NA	CASRTDGGEQFF
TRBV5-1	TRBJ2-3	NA	CASSFSRQGVDTQYF
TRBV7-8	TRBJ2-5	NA	CASSPISGEGETQYF
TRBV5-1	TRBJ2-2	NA	CASSLLGANTGELFF
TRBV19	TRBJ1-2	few	CASSPVTAFYGYTF
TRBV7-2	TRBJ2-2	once	CASSSGRHSSTGELFF